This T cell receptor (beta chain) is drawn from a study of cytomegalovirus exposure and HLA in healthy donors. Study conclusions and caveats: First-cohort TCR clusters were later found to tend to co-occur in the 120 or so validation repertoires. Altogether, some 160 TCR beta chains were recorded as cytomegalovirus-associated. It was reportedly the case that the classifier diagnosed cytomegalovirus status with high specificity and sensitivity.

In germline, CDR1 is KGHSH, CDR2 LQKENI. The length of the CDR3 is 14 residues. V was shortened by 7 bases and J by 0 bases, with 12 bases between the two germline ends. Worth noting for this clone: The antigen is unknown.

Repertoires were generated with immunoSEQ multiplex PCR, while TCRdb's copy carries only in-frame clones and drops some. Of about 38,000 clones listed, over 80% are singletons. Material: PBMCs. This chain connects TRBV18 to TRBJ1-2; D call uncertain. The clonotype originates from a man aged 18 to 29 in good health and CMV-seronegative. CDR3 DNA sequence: TGTGCCAGCTTACCTGAGGGATCTAACTATGGCTACACCTTC. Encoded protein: CASLPEGSNYGYTF.